One sample yielded the 18 T cell receptor beta chains listed below, sequenced in a study of somatic mutations in cytotoxic T cells in rheumatoid arthritis. Produced via immunoSEQ multiplex PCR; TCRdb's table is partial and in-frame only. This table has about 20,000 clones, approximately 87% appearing once. Sequencing used CD8+ T cells sorted from blood. Source of these receptors: a man in his forties in good health.

The chain joins TRBV7-9 to TRBJ2-1; tentatively, D is TRBD1 (5 bases). In germline, CDR1 is SEHNR, CDR2 FQNEAQ (reference sequence). Trimming took 5 bases from V and 5 from J, leaving 16 bases between them. This CDR3 comprises 15 residues. This CDR3 is CASSLDSRKDNEQFF. Here the CDR3 DNA reads TGTGCCAGCAGCCTCGACAGCCGCAAGGACAATGAGCAGTTCTTC.

The chain recombines TRBV27 with TRBJ1-5, with D perhaps matching TRBD1 (6 bases). V lost 2 bases and J 4 bases, leaving 9 bases between the germline ends. The CDR3 sequence is 14 residues long. Germline V lookup: CDR1 MNHEY, CDR2 SMNVEV (reference sequence). The CDR3 region is CASSLGGANQPQHF. DNA of the CDR3: TGTGCCAGCAGTTTAGGGGGGGCAAATCAGCCCCAGCATTTT.

V is TRBV28 and J is TRBJ2-7; 11 nucleotides align to TRBD2. The CDR3 runs to 15 residues. J was trimmed by 4 bases and V by 3 bases; bases with no gene match: 5. Germline assignment: CDR1 MDHEN and CDR2 SYDVKM. In DNA, the CDR3 is TGTGCCAGCAGTTTTCTAGCGGGAGGTTATTACGAGCAGTACTTC. As protein: CASSFLAGGYYEQYF.

The rearrangement links TRBV7-6 to TRBJ2-5; D perhaps matches TRBD2 (5 bases). The J call may be faulty, since TRBJ2-7 better matches the DNA end. The germline V gene has CDR1 SGHVS and CDR2 FNYEAQ. The CDR3 has 12 residues. CDR3 DNA: TGTGCCAGCAGTCGGTGGGGAGACGAGCAGTACTTC. Translating gives CASSRWGDEQYF.

This clone has just a few counts. The rearrangement uses TRBV29-1 and TRBJ2-1; D is perhaps TRBD1 or TRBD2 (5 bases each). The germline V and J ends were trimmed by 4 bases and 7 bases, with 8 bases remaining between them. Germline CDR1 SQVTM, CDR2 ANQGSEA. CDR3 size: 11 residues. The chain's CDR3 is CSVVGGNEQFF. DNA of the CDR3: TGCAGCGTTGTTGGGGGAAATGAGCAGTTCTTC.

CDR3 protein: CASSPTDSAYNEQFF. DNA of the CDR3: TGTGCCAGCTCGCCCACGGACTCCGCCTACAATGAGCAGTTCTTC. The rearrangement uses TRBV28 and TRBJ2-1; perhaps TRBD2 as D (5 bases). V lost 8 bases and J lost 2, with 16 bases in between. CDR3 size: 15 residues. Looked up from germline, CDR1 is MDHEN and CDR2 is SYDVKM.

This sequence joins TRBV27 and TRBJ2-2; 9 bases fit TRBD1. Looked up from germline, CDR1 is MNHEY and CDR2 is SMNVEV (reference sequence). The CDR3 loop spans 16 amino acids. Unmatched junction bases numbered 3, after V lost 0 bases and J lost 4 bases. The CDR3 here is CASSLSGQGGTGELFF. The CDR3 DNA is TGTGCCAGCAGTTTATCGGGACAGGGAGGCACCGGGGAGCTGTTTTTT.

V is TRBV11-2 and J is TRBJ2-7; TRBD2 is a possible D gene (6 bases). Trimming shortened V by 3 bases and J by 3 bases, and 12 bases separated the two germline ends. Germline V gives CDR1 SGHAT, CDR2 FQNNGV. This CDR3 contains 14 residues. CDR3 residues: CASSLRDWIYEQYF. DNA of the CDR3: TGTGCCAGCAGCTTGAGGGACTGGATCTACGAGCAGTACTTC.

The V gene is TRBV10-2, the J gene TRBJ1-2; D remains unclear. CDR1 and CDR2 (germline): WSHSY, SAAADI. This CDR3 region has 14 residues. Between the trimmed V and J ends, which lost 3 bases and 0 bases, there was a span of 8 bases. The DNA of the CDR3 is TGCGCCAGCAGTGAAATAGGGACTAACTATGGCTACACCTTC. Protein: CASSEIGTNYGYTF.

The chain recombines TRBV15 with TRBJ2-3, with 8 positions matching TRBD2. CDR1 and CDR2 (germline): LNHNV, YYDKDF (reference sequence). The CDR3 is 17 residues long. V dropped 1 base and J dropped 6; count of bases not matched to a gene: 12. The CDR3 DNA is TGTGCCACCAGCAGAGGGGTGGATAGCGGGATTGTGGATACGCAGTATTTT. Protein product: CATSRGVDSGIVDTQYF.

J is TRBJ2-7 and V is TRBV10-3, with D hard to call. Germline-derived CDR1 and CDR2 are ENHRY and SYGVKD. V lost 4 bases to trimming and J lost 2 bases, with 12 bases between them. This CDR3 has 14 residues. Here the CDR3 reads CAISGALGPYEQYF. Here the CDR3 DNA reads TGTGCCATCAGTGGGGCCTTAGGCCCCTACGAGCAGTACTTC.

This chain uses TRBV21-1 with TRBJ1-2; the D call in the table, TRBD1, was not verified against the DNA. TRBV21-1 is given as a pseudogene. This CDR3 contains 16 residues. The CDR3 is CASSKRRVTGKDGYTF. DNA for the CDR3: TGTGCCAGCAGCAAACGGCGTGTGACAGGGAAGGATGGCTACACCTTC.

The CDR3, as DNA: TGTGCCAGCAGTTTGGGACTAGCCAGCTACAATGAGCAGTTCTTC. Residues: CASSLGLASYNEQFF. This chain joins TRBV27 and TRBJ2-1, with 9 bases matching TRBD2. The trim removed 3 bases at V and 3 bases at J, leaving 3 bases unmatched. Germline V lookup: CDR1 MNHEY, CDR2 SMNVEV (reference sequence). The CDR3 length is 15 residues.

The J gene is TRBJ2-5, the V gene TRBV27; 14 bases are a match to TRBD2. The ends lost 4 bases at V and 1 base at J; junction bases unmatched: 8. Per germline, CDR1 MNHEY and CDR2 SMNVEV (reference sequence). The length of the CDR3 is 18 residues. This CDR3 is CASSSPGLAGELQETQYF. CDR3 DNA sequence: TGTGCCAGCAGTTCACCGGGACTAGCGGGAGAGCTCCAAGAGACCCAGTACTTC.

This clone was seen once. The chain recombines TRBV28 with TRBJ2-3, with 9 bases fitting TRBD1. V dropped 3 bases and J dropped 4; count of bases not matched to a gene: 2. The CDR3 consists of 14 residues. Germline assignment: CDR1 MDHEN and CDR2 SYDVKM. The CDR3 is CASSLWTGADTQYF. In DNA form, the CDR3 reads TGTGCCAGCAGTTTGTGGACAGGGGCAGATACGCAGTATTTT.

About this clone: A read error may account for a junction end that differs from germline. V is TRBV7-9 and J is TRBJ2-1; tentatively, D is TRBD2 (5 bases). Looked up from germline, CDR1 is SEHNR and CDR2 is FQNEAQ (reference sequence). The length of the CDR3 is 9 residues. The CDR3 nucleotides read TGTGCCAGCAGCTATTTCGGGGTCTTC. Its protein is CASSYFGVF.

As DNA, the CDR3 is TGTGCCAGCAGCTGGACAGAGAACACTGAAGCTTTCTTT. Amino acid sequence: CASSWTENTEAFF. The chain is built from TRBV2 and TRBJ1-1, with D maybe TRBD1 (6 bases). The CDR3 loop spans 13 amino acids. Germline V lookup: CDR1 SNHLY, CDR2 FYNNEI. Deletions cut 6 bases from V and 1 base from J, with 9 bases between.

This chain joins TRBV13 and TRBJ2-7; 8 bases are shared with TRBD2. Per the germline V gene, CDR1 is PRHDT and CDR2 is FYEKMQ (reference sequence). V gave up 2 bases and J gave up 3 bases; unmatched junction bases: 6. CDR3 length: 15 residues. DNA for the CDR3: TGTGCCAGCAGCTTACGAGACGGGAGGGGCTACGAGCAGTACTTC. Translation gives CASSLRDGRGYEQYF.